Following are 16 T cell receptor beta chains from one sample sequenced in a study of T cells in Graves' hyperthyroidism and ophthalmopathy. The TCR beta CDR3 regions underwent amplification using RNA transcripts as the source. TCR CDR3 regions were first amplified by RT-PCR with HTBI primers. A single record per CDR3 protein comes from TCRdb applying MiXCR to the multiplex PCR reads. This repertoire shows approximately 520,000 distinct CDR3 sequences, approximately 25% found once; its top ten account for over 9%. Sample: blood. These receptors all stem from a woman in her 30s with Graves' ophthalmopathy.

This chain uses TRBV28 with TRBJ2-7; perhaps TRBD2 as D (5 bases). V was pared by 5 bases and J by 0 bases, with 14 bases between. From germline, CDR1 is MDHEN and CDR2 SYDVKM. The CDR3 length is 15 residues. The CDR3 loop is CASSSEGSPSYEQYF. Here the CDR3 DNA reads TGTGCCAGCAGTAGTGAGGGCTCCCCCTCCTACGAGCAGTACTTC.

The V gene is TRBV20-1, the J gene TRBJ2-4; TRBD1 is a possible D gene (5 bases). The ends were cut back, 3 bases at V and 11 bases at J, with 14 bases in the middle. CDR3 length equals 12 residues. CDR1 and CDR2 (germline): DFQATT, SNEGSKA (reference sequence). CDR3 sequence reads: CSARLDRRVQYF. The DNA for the CDR3 is TGCAGTGCTAGGTTAGACAGACGCGTTCAGTACTTC.

This clonotype came up many times. CDR3 region: CASSSTGGSGYTF. The CDR3 region has the DNA TGTGCCAGCAGTTCAACAGGGGGTAGTGGCTACACCTTC. The J gene is TRBJ1-2, the V gene TRBV27; 8 positions agree with TRBD1. The germline gives CDR1 MNHEY, CDR2 SMNVEV (reference sequence). The CDR3 contains 13 residues. After removal of 4 bases from V and 7 bases from J, the junction contained 5 bases not matched to a gene.

The chain carries TRBV11-2 and TRBJ1-3, with D possibly TRBD1 on 5 matching bases. The germline gives CDR1 SGHAT, CDR2 FQNNGV. This CDR3 is 16 amino acids long. Deletions cut 1 base from V and 3 bases from J, with 13 bases between. The CDR3 sequence: CASSLVLRAFGNTIYF. The CDR3 bases are TGTGCCAGCAGCTTAGTCCTCAGGGCCTTTGGAAACACCATATATTTT. The variable domain in full, completed from reference TRBV11-2 and TRBJ1-3, reads EAGVAQSPRYKIIEKRQSVAFWCNPISGHATLYWYQQILGQGPKLLIQFQNNGVVDDSQLPKDRFSAERLKGVDSTLKIQPAKLEDSAVYLCASSLVLRAFGNTIYFGEGSWLTVV.

This clonotype showed up many times. Written as DNA, the CDR3 is TGTGCCAGCAGCTTAGAGACACTCCGTTCCTACGAGCAGTACTTC. It encodes CASSLETLRSYEQYF. This rearrangement joins TRBV5-5 to TRBJ2-7, with D hard to call. The germline V gene has CDR1 SGHKS and CDR2 YYEKEE (reference sequence). There are 15 residues in the CDR3. Trimming pared 2 bases from V and 1 base from J, leaving 13 bases between.

This clonotype was seen ten or more times. V usage is TRBV2 and J usage is TRBJ1-3; D unresolved. V was cut by 3 bases and J by 3 bases, with 9 bases left in between. Germline CDR1 SNHLY, CDR2 FYNNEI. The CDR3 sequence is 14 residues long. The CDR3 DNA reads TGTGCCAGCAGTGATCGACTCGGTGGAAACACCATATATTTT. It translates to CASSDRLGGNTIYF.

Many counts were recorded for this clonotype. V is TRBV3-1 and J is TRBJ1-5, with 7 bases identical to TRBD1. Trimming cost V 2 bases and J 2 bases; bases outside gene matches: 6. This CDR3 has 16 amino acids. Germline CDR1 reads LGHDT; CDR2 reads YNNKEL (reference sequence). CDR3 DNA: TGTGCCAGCAGCCAACGAGGGGGCGAGGGCAATCAGCCCCAGCATTTT. Amino acids: CASSQRGGEGNQPQHF.

Of note for this clonotype: A much more abundant neighbour one base away suggests this may be a read error. This chain connects TRBV12-3 or TRBV12-4 to TRBJ2-7; 13 bases agree with TRBD2. V trimming: 7 bases; J trimming: 7 bases; junction bases outside the gene matches: 10. The CDR3 loop spans 15 amino acids. CDR3 protein: CASTQTSGGHVEQYF. The CDR3 coding sequence is TGTGCCAGCACCCAGACTAGCGGGGGGCACGTTGAGCAGTACTTC.

This rearrangement joins TRBV5-5 to TRBJ1-2; no clear D. Trimming removed 3 bases from V and 1 base from J, with 7 bases in between. There are 13 residues in the CDR3. Germline CDR1 is SGHKS and CDR2 is YYEKEE (reference sequence). For the CDR3, the DNA is TGTGCCAGCAGCTCAGCCTTTAACTATGGCTACACCTTC. It specifies CASSSAFNYGYTF.

This chain links TRBV11-2 with TRBJ1-1; TRBD1 is a possible D gene (6 bases). Germline lookup yields CDR1 SGHAT and CDR2 FQNNGV. CDR3 length: 14 residues. Between the trimmed V and J ends, which lost 3 bases and 4 bases, there was a span of 12 bases. CDR3 protein: CASSFGGAGTEAFF. The CDR3 coding sequence is TGTGCCAGCAGCTTTGGGGGCGCTGGCACTGAAGCTTTCTTT.

This clonotype was observed at least ten times. This chain joins TRBV2 and TRBJ1-2; a possible D gene is TRBD1 (5 bases). The CDR3 extends over 14 amino acids. Germline values: CDR1 SNHLY, CDR2 FYNNEI. V lost 7 bases and J lost 2, with 14 bases in between. In DNA, the CDR3 is TGTGCCAGCAACCATTGGGGGGAAAACTATGGCTACACCTTC. It yields the protein CASNHWGENYGYTF.

This clonotype was detected many times. V usage is TRBV7-9 and J usage is TRBJ1-2; D might be TRBD1 (5 bases). The CDR3 covers 15 residues. Germline values: CDR1 SEHNR, CDR2 FQNEAQ (reference sequence). The V and J ends lost 1 base and 7 bases respectively, with 16 bases between them. The CDR3 spells CASSLGQIGVRGYTF. Written as DNA, the CDR3 is TGTGCCAGCAGCTTAGGTCAGATAGGGGTGCGTGGCTACACCTTC.

This clonotype was counted only a few times. This sequence joins TRBV30 and TRBJ2-7; D is perhaps TRBD1 (5 bases). Germline V gene data show CDR1 as GTSNPN and CDR2 as SVGIG (reference sequence). This CDR3 spans 12 amino acids. V was clipped by 1 base and J by 2 bases, with 6 bases between them. CDR3 nucleotide sequence: TGTGCCTGGAGTGACAGGACCTACGAGCAGTACTTC. Encoded protein: CAWSDRTYEQYF.

This clonotype was observed a single time. The chain carries TRBV4-1 and TRBJ1-5; 8 bases agree with TRBD1. V shed 4 bases, J shed 2 bases, and the junction held 7 bases outside the gene matches. The V gene's germline CDR1 is MGHRA and CDR2 YSYEKL. The CDR3 length is 16 residues. The CDR3 region is CASSRLGQGGNQPQHF. DNA of the CDR3: TGCGCCAGCAGCCGGCTCGGACAGGGCGGCAATCAGCCCCAGCATTTT.

This chain connects TRBV6-1 to TRBJ2-7; a possible D gene is TRBD1 (6 bases). V lost 5 bases to trimming and J lost 5 bases, with 16 bases between them. There are 14 residues in the CDR3. Germline values: CDR1 MNHNS, CDR2 SASEGT. CDR3 sequence: CASSPTGLYDEQYF. The CDR3 nucleotides are TGTGCCAGCAGTCCTACAGGGCTTTACGACGAGCAGTACTTC.

V gene TRBV7-2 combines with J gene TRBJ2-7; 8 nucleotides agree with TRBD1. CDR1 SGHTA and CDR2 FQGNSA come from the germline V gene. This CDR3 is 14 amino acids long. V gave up 2 bases and J gave up 4 bases; unmatched junction bases: 4. CDR3 in amino acids: CASSLIRDRYEQYF. CDR3 sequence (DNA): TGTGCCAGCAGCTTAATAAGGGACAGGTACGAGCAGTACTTC.